Sequencing of this T cell receptor (beta chain) was carried out in a study of T cell responses to AZD1222 COVID-19 vaccine (dated by TCRdb to about 2021). Describing the broader study: Because spike-specific TCR depth and breadth did not differ between the two schedules, AZD1222 recipients who got a second dose at roughly 4 weeks were pooled with those who got a second dose at roughly 12 weeks. TCR sequencing covered fewer than 250 trial participants: 200 to 220 given two doses of AZD1222 and 26 given two doses of MenACWY control vaccine. Enrollment into the trials was organized by age into subgroups of 18-55, 56-69 and 70-plus years, and those subgroups contained roughly 150, 30 and 60 TCR-sequenced participants, respectively.

The label giving this sample's time point can be read as: baseline before first vaccination. Vaccinee samples were obtained from the UK trials COV001 and COV002, which included a single-blind randomized controlled phase 2/3 trial of AZD1222 (ChAdOx1 nCoV-19) in healthy adults. For TCRbeta chain sequencing, PBMC samples from trial participants were taken at day 0 and at day 28 after the second dose. For this clone: Its antigen target is currently unknown. The sample holds no much larger clone one base away, and base qualities are not on file.

V loses 0 bases at its end and J loses 7 bases; junction bases beyond the gene matches: 12. CDR1 LNHNV and CDR2 YYDKDF are derived from the germline V gene (reference sequence). Reading from cysteine to phenylalanine, the CDR3 counts 18 amino acids. Kept here is only the CDR3 DNA, which spans 54 bases and is read in frame from base 1. The research as a whole found: Participants were mostly white British and included more females than males, and it was suggested by the authors that clonal diversity may have been underestimated. Conclusions about previously exposed vaccinees were limited because only five to seven AZD1222 recipients were SARS-CoV-2 seropositive at baseline. After two AZD1222 doses, both the breadth and the depth of spike-specific TCRs were significantly higher than at day 0 and than in MenACWY recipients. Reportedly, almost half of the unique spike-specific TCRs recognized epitopes lying outside the regions that are mutated in the B.1.351 and B.1.1.7 variants. In the small 56-69-year group, the increase in depth fell short of significance, most likely because of low power. Vaccine-associated CD4 TCRs spanned the whole spike protein, with dominant responses in regions 160-218 and 743-854. Because no day 14 peak-response samples were available, repertoires were characterized only after the peak T cell response.

The CDR3 regions of human TCRbeta chains were analyzed by immunosequencing. Under the source paper's analysis protocol: Repertoire TCRs were checked for matches against a reference library of SARS-CoV-2-specific TCRs that had been generated using the MIRA antigen-specificity platform. Breadth meant the fraction of unique TCRs that were SARS-CoV-2-associated, whereas depth meant the fraction of total T cells that were SARS-CoV-2-associated. Using the MIRA data, every spike-specific TCR was mapped to the spike region that the TCR reacted to and assigned to either a CD4 or a CD8 class. Log10-transformed breadth and depth values were compared by one-way ANOVA with Sidak's multiple comparisons tests. The clones in this table, taken by TCRdb from immuneACCESS, are in-frame only. Not every clone is retained; where verified, under half of the shortfall comes from an unresolved V gene, and the cause of the rest is unknown. For V, J and clone size, that table is used; D and trimming come from the DNA. The sample profile shows roughly 120,000 clones; roughly nine tenths of them were found once. The leading ten clones occupy over 2.5% of the sample.

The chain is encoded by TRBV15 joined to TRBJ2-1; the central 10 bases match TRBD2. Sequencing used peripheral blood, obtained on day 0 of AZD1222 vaccination. The clonotype was recovered from an adult in good health. The encoded CDR3 is CATSREEVGLAGVNEQFF. The nucleotide sequence is TGTGCCACCAGCAGAGAAGAAGTAGGTCTAGCGGGAGTGAATGAGCAGTTCTTC. Supplemented by the reference TRBV15 and TRBJ2-1 proteins around the CDR3, the complete variable domain is DAMVIQNPRYQVTQFGKPVTLSCSQTLNHNVMYWYQQKSSQAPKLLFHYYDKDFNNEADTPDNFQSRRPNTSFCFLDIRSPGLGDTAMYLCATSREEVGLAGVNEQFFGPGTRLTVL.